This record covers a single T cell receptor beta chain. Its specificity is unknown. The data derive from a study of monozygotic twins with inflammatory bowel disease. Study results and caveats: Twin concordance left repertoire similarity unchanged, with limited power a possible explanation for this lack of difference. The data offered no way to tell different T cell subtypes apart. IBD patients carried less diverse TCRbeta repertoires (inverse Simpson) than healthy co-twins.

CDR1 is DFQATT and CDR2 is SNEGSKA in the germline V gene (reference sequence). The CDR3 has 14 amino acids. The TCR libraries each used total RNA (around 3,600 ng per library). Each CDR3 protein gets one entry in TCRdb, which reprocessed the 5' RACE reads and gives no DNA. This sample's clone table lists some 200,000 distinct CDR3 sequences. This receptor was obtained from a human donor with ulcerative colitis or Crohn's disease, or a healthy co-twin of an affected twin (not recorded which). This chain joins TRBV20-1 and TRBJ2-2. The sequencing sample was made of blood. The CDR3 loop is CSAREPRVAGELFF.